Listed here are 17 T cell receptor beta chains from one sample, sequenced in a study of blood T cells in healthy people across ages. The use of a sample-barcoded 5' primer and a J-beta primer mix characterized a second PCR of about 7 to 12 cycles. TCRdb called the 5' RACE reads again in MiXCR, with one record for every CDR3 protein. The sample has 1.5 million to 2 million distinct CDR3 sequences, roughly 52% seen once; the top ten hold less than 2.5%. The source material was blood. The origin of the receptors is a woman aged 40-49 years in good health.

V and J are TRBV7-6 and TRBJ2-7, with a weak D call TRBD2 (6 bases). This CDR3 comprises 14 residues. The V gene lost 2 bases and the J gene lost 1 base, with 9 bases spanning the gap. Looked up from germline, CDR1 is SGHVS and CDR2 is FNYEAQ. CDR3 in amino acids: CASSLPGESYEQYF. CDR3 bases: TGTGCCAGCAGCTTACCGGGGGAATCCTACGAGCAGTACTTC.

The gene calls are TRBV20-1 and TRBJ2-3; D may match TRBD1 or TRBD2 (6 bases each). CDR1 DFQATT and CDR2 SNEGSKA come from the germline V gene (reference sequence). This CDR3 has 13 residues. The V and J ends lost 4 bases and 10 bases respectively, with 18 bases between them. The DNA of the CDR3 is TGCAGTGCTACCGAGGGGGGACCTCGCCCGCAGTATTTT. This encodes CSATEGGPRPQYF.

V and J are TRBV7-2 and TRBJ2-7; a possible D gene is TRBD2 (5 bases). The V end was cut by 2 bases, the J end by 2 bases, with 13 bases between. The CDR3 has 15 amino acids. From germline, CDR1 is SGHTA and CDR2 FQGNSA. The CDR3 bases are TGTGCCAGCAGCTTACTTCCGGACGGGACCTACGAGCAGTACTTC. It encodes CASSLLPDGTYEQYF.

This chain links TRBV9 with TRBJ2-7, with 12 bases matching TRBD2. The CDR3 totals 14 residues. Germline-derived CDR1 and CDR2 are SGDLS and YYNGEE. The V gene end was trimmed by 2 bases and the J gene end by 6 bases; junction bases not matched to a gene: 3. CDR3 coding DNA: TGTGCCAGCAGCGTGGTGACTAGCGGGGGCGAGCAGTACTTC. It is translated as CASSVVTSGGEQYF.

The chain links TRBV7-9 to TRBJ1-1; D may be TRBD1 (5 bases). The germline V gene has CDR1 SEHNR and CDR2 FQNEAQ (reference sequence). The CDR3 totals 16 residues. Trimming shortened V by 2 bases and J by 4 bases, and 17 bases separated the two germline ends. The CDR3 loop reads CASSLSLTRVSTEAFF. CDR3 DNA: TGTGCCAGCAGCTTAAGCCTTACCAGGGTTTCCACTGAAGCTTTCTTT.

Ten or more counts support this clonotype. The CDR3 DNA sequence: TGCGCCAGCAGCCAAGAACGACAGGGGGCGCAGTACGAGCAGTACTTC. This sequence encodes CASSQERQGAQYEQYF. The chain recombines TRBV4-3 with TRBJ2-7; 10 bases agree with TRBD1. The V gene's germline CDR1 is LGHNA and CDR2 YSLEER. The CDR3 runs to 16 residues. Germline trimming cut 0 bases from V and 4 bases from J; bases unmatched to any gene: 6.

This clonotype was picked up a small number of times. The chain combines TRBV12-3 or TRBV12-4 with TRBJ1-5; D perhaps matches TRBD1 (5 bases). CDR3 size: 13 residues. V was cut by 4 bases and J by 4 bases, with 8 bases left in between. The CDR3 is CASSSNRNQPQHF. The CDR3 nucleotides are TGTGCCAGCAGTTCGAACAGGAATCAGCCCCAGCATTTT.

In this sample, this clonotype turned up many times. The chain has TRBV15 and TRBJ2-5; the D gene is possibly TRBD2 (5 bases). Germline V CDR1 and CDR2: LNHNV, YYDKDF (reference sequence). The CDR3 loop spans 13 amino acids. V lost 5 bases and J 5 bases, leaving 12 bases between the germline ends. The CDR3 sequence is CATSGHGGETQYF. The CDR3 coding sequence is TGTGCCACCAGCGGGCACGGCGGGGAGACCCAGTACTTC.

In DNA form, the CDR3 reads TGCAGTGCTTATATTGGACAGGGGGTGTTCTCTGGGGCCAACGTCCTGACTTTC. Translating it yields CSAYIGQGVFSGANVLTF. The rearrangement joins TRBV20-1 to TRBJ2-6, with TRBD1 matching over 10 bases. CDR1 is DFQATT, CDR2 SNEGSKA, per germline (reference sequence). CDR3 length equals 18 residues. The J segment lost 0 bases and the V segment lost 5 bases, leaving 10 bases of the junction unmatched.

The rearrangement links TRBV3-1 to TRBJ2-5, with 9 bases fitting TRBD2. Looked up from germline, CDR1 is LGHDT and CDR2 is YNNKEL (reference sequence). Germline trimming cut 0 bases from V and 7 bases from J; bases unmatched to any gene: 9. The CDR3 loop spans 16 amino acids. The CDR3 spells CASSQDWAGGPGTQYF. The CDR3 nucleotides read TGTGCCAGCAGCCAAGACTGGGCGGGGGGGCCTGGGACCCAGTACTTC.

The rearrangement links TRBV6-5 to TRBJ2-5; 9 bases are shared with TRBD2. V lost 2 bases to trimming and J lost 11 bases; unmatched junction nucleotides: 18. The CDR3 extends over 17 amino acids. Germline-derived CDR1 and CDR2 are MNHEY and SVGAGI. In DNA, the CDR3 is TGTGCCAGCAGTTACGGGACGGACGCCTGGCGGGGGGGTGTGCAGTACTTC. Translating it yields CASSYGTDAWRGGVQYF.

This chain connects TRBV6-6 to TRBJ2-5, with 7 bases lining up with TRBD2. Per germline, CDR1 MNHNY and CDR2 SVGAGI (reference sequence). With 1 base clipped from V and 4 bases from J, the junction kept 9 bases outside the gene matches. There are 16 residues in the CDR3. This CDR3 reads CASSYFAGVMPETQYF. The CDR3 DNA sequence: TGTGCCAGCAGTTACTTTGCGGGGGTGATGCCAGAGACCCAGTACTTC.

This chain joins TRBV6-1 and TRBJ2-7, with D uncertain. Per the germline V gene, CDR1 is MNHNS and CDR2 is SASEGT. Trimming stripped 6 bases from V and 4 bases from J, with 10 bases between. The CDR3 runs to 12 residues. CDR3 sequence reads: CASSETQYEQYF. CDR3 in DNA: TGTGCCAGCAGCGAAACACAGTACGAGCAGTACTTC.

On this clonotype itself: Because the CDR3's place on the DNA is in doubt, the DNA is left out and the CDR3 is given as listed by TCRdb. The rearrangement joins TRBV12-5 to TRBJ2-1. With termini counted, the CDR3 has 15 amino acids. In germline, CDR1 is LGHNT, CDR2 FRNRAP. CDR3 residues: CASGDFRGLYNEQFF.

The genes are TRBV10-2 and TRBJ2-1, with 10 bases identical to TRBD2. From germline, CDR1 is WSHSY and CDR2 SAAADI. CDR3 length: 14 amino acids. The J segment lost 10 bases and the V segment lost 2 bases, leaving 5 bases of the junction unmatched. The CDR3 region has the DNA TGCGCCAGCAGTGAGGGACTAGCGGACCCGGAGCAGTTCTTC. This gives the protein CASSEGLADPEQFF.

The DNA for the CDR3 is TGTGCCACCAGCAGAGGGTCCTACGAGCAGTACTTC. Translation gives CATSRGSYEQYF. The chain couples TRBV15 to TRBJ2-7; D gene unclear. The CDR3 is 12 amino acids. V lost 1 base and J lost 1, with 2 bases in between. The germline gives CDR1 LNHNV, CDR2 YYDKDF (reference sequence).

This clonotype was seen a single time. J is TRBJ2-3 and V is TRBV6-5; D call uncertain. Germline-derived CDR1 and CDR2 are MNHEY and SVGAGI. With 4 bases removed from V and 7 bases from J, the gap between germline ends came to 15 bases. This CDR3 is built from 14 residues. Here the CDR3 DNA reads TGTGCCAGCAGTTCCTTGACCCACCCCAATACGCAGTATTTT. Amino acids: CASSSLTHPNTQYF.